What follows is one T cell receptor (beta chain) and its context. Researchers sorted participants into cohorts using their self-reported clinical history. The data originate from a study of blood T cell repertoires in COVID-19. Study at large: Whether acute or convalescent, the COVID-19 samples came from the United States, Italy and Spain.

The method was immunoSEQ multiplex PCR; TCRdb's version includes in-frame clones alone and lacks a portion of them. The sample lists 490,000 or so clones, roughly nine tenths occurring once. The TCR originated in a woman in her fifties or sixties who had recovered from COVID-19. Sequencing was performed on PBMCs or T cells enriched from blood (not recorded which).

The CDR3 DNA is TGTGCCAGCAGCGACGGAGGGAAGGGGGGGTATGAGCAGTTCTTC. Encoded protein: CASSDGGKGGYEQFF. The V gene is TRBV6-2 or TRBV6-3, the J gene TRBJ2-1, with D perhaps TRBD2 (7 bases). Germline lookup yields CDR1 MNHEY and CDR2 SVGEGT. CDR3 length: 15 amino acids. V dropped 6 bases and J dropped 8 bases, with 20 bases sitting between them.